The TCR beta chain described here comes from a study of cytomegalovirus exposure and HLA in healthy donors. Looking at the study overall: As an earlier analysis found, around 170 million T cells yielded 90 million to 140 million unique TCR beta sequences.

Vbeta (60) and Jbeta (13) primers were used in the PCR. Here immunoSEQ multiplex PCR was the method, and the copy in TCRdb shows in-frame clones only, minus some. This table has approximately 180,000 clones, over 65% appearing once. Sequencing was done on a sample of PBMCs. This TCR came from a woman in her 30s in good health and CMV-seropositive.

The DNA for the CDR3 is TGTGCCAGCAGAGGGGGCAATCAGCCCCAGCATTTT. Translation: CASRGGNQPQHF. The chain has TRBV27 and TRBJ1-5, with D perhaps TRBD1 (5 bases). The V and J ends lost 6 bases and 2 bases respectively, with 5 bases between them. The CDR3 spans 12 residues. The germline CDR1 and CDR2 sequences are MNHEY and SMNVEV (reference sequence).